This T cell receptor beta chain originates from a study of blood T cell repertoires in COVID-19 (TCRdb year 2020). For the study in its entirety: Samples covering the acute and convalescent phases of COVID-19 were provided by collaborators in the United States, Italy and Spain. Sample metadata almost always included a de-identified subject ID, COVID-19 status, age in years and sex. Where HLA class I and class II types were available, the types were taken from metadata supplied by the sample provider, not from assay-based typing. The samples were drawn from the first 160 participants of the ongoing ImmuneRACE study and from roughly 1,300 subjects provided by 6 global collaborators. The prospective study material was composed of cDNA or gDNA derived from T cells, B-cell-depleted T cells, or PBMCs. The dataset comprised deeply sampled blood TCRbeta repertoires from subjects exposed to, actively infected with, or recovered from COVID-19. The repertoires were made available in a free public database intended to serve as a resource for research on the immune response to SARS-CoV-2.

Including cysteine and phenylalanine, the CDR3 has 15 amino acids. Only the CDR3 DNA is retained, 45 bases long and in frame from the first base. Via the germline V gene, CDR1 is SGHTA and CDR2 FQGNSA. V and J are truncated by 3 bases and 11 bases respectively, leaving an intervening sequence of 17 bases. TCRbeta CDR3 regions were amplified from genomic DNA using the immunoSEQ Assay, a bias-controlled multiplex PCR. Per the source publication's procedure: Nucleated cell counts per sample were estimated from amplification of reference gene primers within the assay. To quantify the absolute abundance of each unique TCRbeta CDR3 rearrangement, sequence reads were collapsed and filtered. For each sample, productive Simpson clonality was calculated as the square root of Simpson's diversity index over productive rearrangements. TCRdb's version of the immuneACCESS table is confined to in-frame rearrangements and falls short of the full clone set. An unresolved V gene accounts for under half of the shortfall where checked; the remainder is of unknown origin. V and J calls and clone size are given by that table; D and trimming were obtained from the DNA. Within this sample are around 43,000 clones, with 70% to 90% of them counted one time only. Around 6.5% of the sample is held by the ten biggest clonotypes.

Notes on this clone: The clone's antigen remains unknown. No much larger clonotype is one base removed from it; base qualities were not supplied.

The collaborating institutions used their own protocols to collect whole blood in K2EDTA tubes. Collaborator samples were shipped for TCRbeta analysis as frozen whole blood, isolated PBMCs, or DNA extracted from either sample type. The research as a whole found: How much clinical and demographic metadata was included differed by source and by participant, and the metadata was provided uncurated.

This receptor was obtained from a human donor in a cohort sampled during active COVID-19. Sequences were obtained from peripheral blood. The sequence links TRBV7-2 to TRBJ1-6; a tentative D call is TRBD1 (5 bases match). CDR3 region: CASSFRTGLVAPLHF. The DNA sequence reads TGTGCCAGCAGCTTCCGAACAGGCCTGGTGGCACCCCTCCACTTT.